These 31 T cell receptor beta chains originate from one sample sequenced in a study of human T cells and chemical hapten exposure. MiXCR was run by TCRdb on the RACE reads, yielding one entry per CDR3 protein. The sample holds about 160,000 distinct CDR3 sequences, around a quarter seen once. Time point defined: patch test 3, about 24 weeks after DPC sensitization. Described treatment: therapeutic diphenylcyclopropenone sensitization with weekly scalp DPC. This specimen consisted of whole blood, obtained in connection with sensitization to the hapten diphenylcyclopropenone (DPC). These receptor sequences come from a woman aged 18-35 years with alopecia areata. Some clones in this sample may be carry-over from other donors' samples.

This clonotype showed up just a few times. The chain employs TRBV6-4 and TRBJ2-2; 7 nucleotides match TRBD2. Germline V gene data show CDR1 as MRHNA and CDR2 as SNTAGT. V was pared by 3 bases and J by 10 bases, with 8 bases of the junction left unmatched. This CDR3 is built from 14 residues. This chain's CDR3 is CASSEGGRAEELFF. CDR3 nucleotides: TGTGCCAGCAGTGAGGGAGGGCGGGCAGAGGAGCTGTTTTTT.

The chain employs TRBV12-3 or TRBV12-4 and TRBJ2-7; 7 positions agree with TRBD2. The junction had 7 bases not matched to a gene; V was cut back by 0 bases and J by 5 bases. The CDR3 has 15 amino acids. CDR3 amino acids: CASSLAFAGADEQYF. The CDR3 region has the DNA TGTGCCAGCAGTTTAGCGTTTGCGGGAGCTGACGAGCAGTACTTC.

This clonotype was recorded a few times. The gene calls are TRBV4-1 and TRBJ2-1, with 7 bases matching TRBD2. Germline V CDR1 and CDR2: MGHRA, YSYEKL. V shed 4 bases and J 8 bases; nucleotides not matched to a gene: 26. The CDR3 totals 20 residues. CDR3 residues: CASSRPAGVGRETDMDEQFF. CDR3 bases: TGCGCCAGCAGCCGTCCCGCGGGGGTTGGAAGGGAAACGGATATGGATGAGCAGTTCTTC.

The chain recombines TRBV7-2 with TRBJ1-1; no clear D gene. Trimming took 5 bases from V and 4 from J, leaving 11 bases between them. The CDR3 has 13 residues. Germline V gene lookup returns CDR1 SGHTA and CDR2 FQGNSA. CDR3 sequence: CASSHGRGTEAFF. The CDR3 DNA reads TGTGCCAGCAGCCACGGGCGGGGCACTGAAGCTTTCTTT.

This clonotype appeared a few times. One end of the junction varies from germline; a read error may be responsible. The chain combines TRBV27 with TRBJ2-2; D is possibly TRBD1 or TRBD2 (5 bases each). The germline V gene encodes CDR1 MNHEY and CDR2 SMNVEV (reference sequence). The CDR3 is 11 amino acids. CDR3 loop: CGVGVTGELFF. CDR3 in DNA: TGCGGGGTGGGGGTTACCGGGGAGCTGTTTTTT.

A few counts support this clonotype. The chain uses TRBV3-1 and TRBJ2-3; a weak D match, TRBD2 (6 bases). V lost 1 base, J lost 3 bases, and 11 bases lay in between. Germline loops: CDR1 LGHDT, CDR2 YNNKEL (reference sequence). CDR3 length: 15 amino acids. CDR3 bases: TGTGCCAGCAGCCAAGCGGGAGATAAAACAGATACGCAGTATTTT. This gives the protein CASSQAGDKTDTQYF.

This clonotype was detected many times. This sequence joins TRBV28 and TRBJ2-5, with TRBD2 matching 9 bases. The CDR3 consists of 15 residues. Germline CDR1 reads MDHEN; CDR2 reads SYDVKM. The V segment lost 3 bases and the J segment 2 bases; nucleotides outside the gene matches: 4. DNA of the CDR3: TGTGCCAGCAGTTTCTTGCGGGGGGGACAAGAGACCCAGTACTTC. It is translated as CASSFLRGGQETQYF.

CDR3 DNA sequence: TGCAGTGCTAGAGCCGGGACAGGGGGTAATCAGCCCCAGCATTTT. Translated, it gives CSARAGTGGNQPQHF. The chain joins TRBV20-1 to TRBJ1-5; 11 bases align to TRBD1. Germline V gene sequence: CDR1 DFQATT, CDR2 SNEGSKA (reference sequence). Trimming at V came to 1 base and at J to 4 bases, leaving 3 bases not matched to a gene. CDR3 length equals 15 residues.

This clonotype has only a few counts. This chain connects TRBV9 to TRBJ1-1; possible D gene TRBD1, 5 bases. CDR3 length equals 14 residues. V was cut by 2 bases and J by 5 bases, with 13 bases left in between. Germline CDR1 reads SGDLS; CDR2 reads YYNGEE. CDR3 DNA: TGTGCCAGCAGCGTGGGGGGTGACGAGACTGAAGCTTTCTTT. It translates to CASSVGGDETEAFF.

The chain recombines TRBV20-1 with TRBJ2-7, with 9 bases lining up with TRBD1. The CDR3 contains 12 residues. V lost 5 bases and J lost 5; bases outside the gene matches: 4. Per the germline V gene, CDR1 is DFQATT and CDR2 is SNEGSKA (reference sequence). The CDR3: CSAGTGSHEQYF. The CDR3 coding sequence is TGCAGTGCTGGGACAGGGTCCCACGAGCAGTACTTC.

J is TRBJ2-5 and V is TRBV20-1; 7 nucleotides agree with TRBD1. V shed 5 bases and J 1 base; nucleotides not matched to a gene: 4. The CDR3 spans 13 residues. The V gene's germline CDR1 is DFQATT and CDR2 SNEGSKA (reference sequence). As DNA, the CDR3 is TGCAGTGCTCCAGGACAGGTCCAAGAGACCCAGTACTTC. Its protein is CSAPGQVQETQYF.

This clonotype came up many times. The chain joins TRBV2 to TRBJ2-7; D may be TRBD2 (6 bases). The CDR3 totals 13 residues. The V gene's germline CDR1 is SNHLY and CDR2 FYNNEI. V gave up 7 bases and J gave up 4 bases, with 14 bases separating them. CDR3 sequence reads: CASNQRVVYEQYF. The CDR3 DNA is TGTGCCAGCAATCAGCGGGTCGTTTACGAGCAGTACTTC.

This clonotype showed up just a few times. The genes are TRBV29-1 and TRBJ1-1; D ambiguous. CDR1 is SQVTM, CDR2 ANQGSEA, per germline. The length of the CDR3 is 14 residues. Deletions cut 6 bases from V and 5 bases from J, with 19 bases between. The CDR3 DNA is TGCAGCGTGTACCCAGAGCCCCGGGAGACTGAAGCTTTCTTT. Translating gives CSVYPEPRETEAFF.

Written as DNA, the CDR3 is TGCAGCGTTGGCAGCTCATTAGGCCGGTCCTACGAGCAGTACTTC. It is translated as CSVGSSLGRSYEQYF. The rearrangement links TRBV29-1 to TRBJ2-7, with no clear D. CDR1 SQVTM and CDR2 ANQGSEA come from the germline V gene. The CDR3 covers 15 residues. The ends were cut back, 4 bases at V and 1 base at J, with 17 bases in the middle.

This sequence joins TRBV10-2 and TRBJ2-3; 12 positions match TRBD2. CDR3 length equals 18 residues. Trimming removed 2 bases from V and 2 bases from J; junction bases left unmatched: 8. The germline V gene has CDR1 WSHSY and CDR2 SAAADI. The CDR3 DNA reads TGCGCCAGCAGTGAGCCTCAACTAGCGGGGGGCTCCACAGATACGCAGTATTTT. Encoded protein: CASSEPQLAGGSTDTQYF.

The chain combines TRBV20-1 with TRBJ2-6, with 10 positions matching TRBD1. Looked up from germline, CDR1 is DFQATT and CDR2 is SNEGSKA (reference sequence). The CDR3 runs to 17 residues. The V segment lost 3 bases and the J segment 1 base; nucleotides outside the gene matches: 6. The CDR3 DNA reads TGCAGTGCTAGGGGAAGGACAGGGGGATCTGGGGCCAACGTCCTGACTTTC. This sequence encodes CSARGRTGGSGANVLTF.

This sequence joins TRBV10-2 and TRBJ2-3; 14 bases map to TRBD2. Losses at the gene ends were 2 bases for V and 3 bases for J; bases not matched to a gene: 4. Germline CDR1 and CDR2: WSHSY and SAAADI. This CDR3 is built from 17 residues. The CDR3 DNA sequence: TGCGCCAGCAGTGAGGGGACTAGCGGGGGCCAAACAGATACGCAGTATTTT. It codes for CASSEGTSGGQTDTQYF.

The chain joins TRBV13 to TRBJ1-1; D is uncertain. CDR3 size: 13 residues. Germline loops: CDR1 PRHDT, CDR2 FYEKMQ (reference sequence). Trimming left V 4 bases short and J 7 bases short, with 13 bases between. The CDR3: CASSWQTHLEAFF. The CDR3 DNA is TGTGCCAGCAGCTGGCAAACGCACCTTGAAGCTTTCTTT.

This clonotype was seen a handful of times. DNA of the CDR3: TGTGCCAGCAGTGACGGGAGCACAGATACGCAGTATTTT. Its protein is CASSDGSTDTQYF. V gene TRBV6-4 combines with J gene TRBJ2-3; D ambiguous. Germline CDR1 reads MRHNA; CDR2 reads SNTAGT. The CDR3 contains 13 residues. The ends were cut back, 2 bases at V and 0 bases at J, with 3 bases in the middle.

The chain recombines TRBV29-1 with TRBJ2-1, with 7 bases matching TRBD1. Unmatched junction bases numbered 4, after V lost 4 bases and J lost 4 bases. The CDR3 is 13 amino acids. The germline CDR1 and CDR2 sequences are SQVTM and ANQGSEA. Here the CDR3 DNA reads TGCAGCGTTGGGGGGACAGAATACAATGAGCAGTTCTTC. It yields the protein CSVGGTEYNEQFF.

The chain recombines TRBV29-1 with TRBJ2-2; the D call may be TRBD1 or TRBD2 (5 bases each). The CDR3 sequence is 14 residues long. Trimming took off 7 bases at V and 3 bases at J, with 15 bases between the two ends. In germline, CDR1 is SQVTM, CDR2 ANQGSEA. The CDR3 nucleotides read TGCAGCGCCGGTCCCGGGGCGGACACCGGGGAGCTGTTTTTT. Translated: CSAGPGADTGELFF.

The chain employs TRBV24-1 and TRBJ1-5; a weak D match, TRBD1 (5 bases). Trimming cost V 9 bases and J 1 base, with 12 bases left between them. The germline V gene encodes CDR1 KGHDR and CDR2 SFDVKD. CDR3 length: 14 residues. The DNA for the CDR3 is TGTGCCACCGCAGGGTTCGAAAGCAATCAGCCCCAGCATTTT. Its protein product is CATAGFESNQPQHF.

This clonotype was detected only a few times. The chain employs TRBV21-1 and TRBJ1-1. TRBV21-1 is reported as a pseudogene. The CDR3 runs to 16 residues. The CDR3 DNA sequence: TGTGCCAGCAGCAAAGGAACGGAGGATTGCAACACTGAAGCTTTCTTT. It is translated as CASSKGTEDCNTEAFF.

The rearrangement joins TRBV18 to TRBJ1-1; no clear D. Germline loops: CDR1 KGHSH, CDR2 LQKENI. The V end was cut by 2 bases, the J end by 5 bases, with 12 bases between. The CDR3 is 14 amino acids. Written as DNA, the CDR3 is TGTGCCAGCTCACCATACTCGGATGGGACTGAAGCTTTCTTT. Translating gives CASSPYSDGTEAFF.

There are a few counts of this clonotype. The chain is built from TRBV20-1 and TRBJ2-1; 7 positions agree with TRBD1. The J segment lost 5 bases and the V segment lost 0 bases, leaving 16 bases of the junction unmatched. Germline CDR1 reads DFQATT; CDR2 reads SNEGSKA (reference sequence). The CDR3 covers 18 residues. The CDR3 sequence: CSARDRILIGTDNNEQFF. CDR3 DNA sequence: TGCAGTGCTAGAGATCGAATCCTCATCGGGACAGATAACAATGAGCAGTTCTTC.

This clonotype was found once. The rearrangement links TRBV2 to TRBJ1-3; no definite D call. Trimming removed 6 bases from V and 9 bases from J, with 9 bases in between. The CDR3 spans 11 residues. Germline values: CDR1 SNHLY, CDR2 FYNNEI. The CDR3 DNA follows: TGTGCCAGCAGACCCGAAGGCACCATATATTTT. It specifies CASRPEGTIYF.

This clonotype turned up a few times. The rearrangement joins TRBV12-3 or TRBV12-4 to TRBJ1-4; a possible D gene is TRBD1 (5 bases). The V end was cut by 7 bases, the J end by 7 bases, with 13 bases between. The CDR3 covers 13 residues. CDR3 residues: CASKGSGGEKLFF. In DNA, the CDR3 is TGTGCCAGCAAGGGGTCCGGGGGTGAAAAACTGTTTTTT.

This clonotype was counted at least ten times. This chain connects TRBV5-5 to TRBJ1-1, with 8 bases that match TRBD1. V lost 5 bases and J lost 2; bases outside the gene matches: 2. The germline V gene has CDR1 SGHKS and CDR2 YYEKEE (reference sequence). The CDR3 length is 13 residues. The CDR3 coding sequence is TGTGCCAGCAGTGGACAGGGTAACACTGAAGCTTTCTTT. It translates to CASSGQGNTEAFF.

The chain has TRBV5-8 and TRBJ2-7, with D perhaps assigned TRBD1 or TRBD2 (6 bases each). The V and J ends lost 4 bases and 0 bases respectively, with 23 bases between them. Germline loops: CDR1 SGHTS, CDR2 YDEGEE. This CDR3 is 18 amino acids long. The DNA for the CDR3 is TGTGCCAGCAGCGGATGGACAGCCGGGACTTCAAGCTCCTACGAGCAGTACTTC. Its protein is CASSGWTAGTSSSYEQYF.

This chain connects TRBV7-2 to TRBJ1-2; 9 bases align to TRBD1. The germline CDR1 and CDR2 sequences are SGHTA and FQGNSA. The CDR3 covers 15 residues. With 1 base clipped from V and 2 bases from J, the junction kept 2 bases outside the gene matches. The DNA for the CDR3 is TGTGCCAGCAGCTTAGAGGGGACAGGGAACTATGGCTACACCTTC. It translates to CASSLEGTGNYGYTF.

This clonotype has a count of ten or more. The V call is TRBV4-3, the J call TRBJ2-1; a possible D gene is TRBD2 (6 bases). Germline assignment: CDR1 LGHNA and CDR2 YSLEER. The CDR3 is made up of 15 amino acids. V was cut by 0 bases and J by 12 bases, with 18 bases left in between. CDR3 sequence: CASSQDSGTPQAQFF. The CDR3 DNA is TGCGCCAGCAGCCAAGATTCGGGGACTCCACAGGCGCAGTTCTTC.